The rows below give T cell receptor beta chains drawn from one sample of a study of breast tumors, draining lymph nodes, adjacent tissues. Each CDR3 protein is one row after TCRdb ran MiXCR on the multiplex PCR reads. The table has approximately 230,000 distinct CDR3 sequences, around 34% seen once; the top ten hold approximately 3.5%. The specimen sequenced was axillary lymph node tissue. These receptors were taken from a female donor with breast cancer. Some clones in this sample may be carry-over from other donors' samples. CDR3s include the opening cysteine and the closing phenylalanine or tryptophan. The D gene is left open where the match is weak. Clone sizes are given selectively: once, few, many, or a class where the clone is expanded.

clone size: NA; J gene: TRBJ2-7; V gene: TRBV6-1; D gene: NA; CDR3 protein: CASSPMRASLEEQYF; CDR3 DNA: TGTGCCAGCAGTCCAATGAGAGCTAGCTTGGAGGAGCAGTACTTC
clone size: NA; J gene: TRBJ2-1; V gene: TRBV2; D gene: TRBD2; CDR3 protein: CASSPSGSRYNEQFF; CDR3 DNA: TGTGCCAGCAGCCCGAGCGGGAGCCGCTACAATGAGCAGTTCTTC
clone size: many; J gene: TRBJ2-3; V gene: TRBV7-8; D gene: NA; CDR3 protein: CASSFGSYTDTQYF; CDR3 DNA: TGTGCCAGCAGCTTCGGGTCTTACACAGATACGCAGTATTTT
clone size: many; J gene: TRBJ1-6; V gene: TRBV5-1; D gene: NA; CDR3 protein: CASSLGVNNSPLHF; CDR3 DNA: TGCGCCAGCAGCTTGGGCGTAAATAATTCACCCCTCCACTTT
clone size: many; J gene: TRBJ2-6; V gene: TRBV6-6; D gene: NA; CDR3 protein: CASRPPVGANVLTF; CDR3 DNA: TGTGCCAGCAGACCCCCCGTGGGGGCCAACGTCCTGACTTTC
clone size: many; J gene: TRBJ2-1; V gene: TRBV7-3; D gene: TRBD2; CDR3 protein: CASSLEAGGPYNEQFF; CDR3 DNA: TGTGCCAGCAGCTTAGAGGCGGGGGGTCCCTACAATGAGCAGTTCTTC
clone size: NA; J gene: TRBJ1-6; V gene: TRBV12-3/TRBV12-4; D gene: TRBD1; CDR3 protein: CASRMDRGNSPLHF; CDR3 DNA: TGTGCCAGCAGGATGGACAGGGGTAATTCACCCCTCCACTTT
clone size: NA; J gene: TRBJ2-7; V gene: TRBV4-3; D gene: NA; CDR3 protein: CASSQDATDTNYGYEQYF; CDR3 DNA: TGCGCCAGCAGCCAAGATGCGACGGATACTAACTATGGCTACGAGCAGTACTTC
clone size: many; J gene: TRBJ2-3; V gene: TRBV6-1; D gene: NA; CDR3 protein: CASSEPWSTDTQYF; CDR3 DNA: TGTGCCAGCAGTGAACCCTGGAGCACAGATACGCAGTATTTT
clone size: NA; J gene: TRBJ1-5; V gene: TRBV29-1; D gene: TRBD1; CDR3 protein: CSVDGSPGQGYTGELSGPRALHF; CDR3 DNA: TGCAGCGTTGATGGGTCTCCGGGACAGGGCTACACCGGGGAGCTGTCGGGACCCCGGGCACTGCATTTT
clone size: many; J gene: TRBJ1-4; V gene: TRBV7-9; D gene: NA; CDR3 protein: CASSPGTTNEKLFF; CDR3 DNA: TGTGCCAGCAGCCCCGGGACAACTAATGAAAAACTGTTTTTT
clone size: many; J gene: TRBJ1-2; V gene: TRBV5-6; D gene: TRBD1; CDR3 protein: CASSSPVQGNYGYTF; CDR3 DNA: TGTGCCAGCAGCTCTCCGGTACAGGGGAACTATGGCTACACCTTC
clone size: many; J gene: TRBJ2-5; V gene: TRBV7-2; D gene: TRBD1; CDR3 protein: CASSSDRGYGETQYF; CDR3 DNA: TGTGCCAGCAGCTCAGACAGGGGGTATGGAGAGACCCAGTACTTC
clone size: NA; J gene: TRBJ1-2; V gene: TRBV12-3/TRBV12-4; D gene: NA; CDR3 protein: CASGRTPLPGYTF; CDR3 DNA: TGCGCCAGCGGTAGGACACCTCTTCCTGGCTACACCTTC
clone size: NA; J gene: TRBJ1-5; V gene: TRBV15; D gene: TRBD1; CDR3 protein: CATTTIGQGAKFNQPQHF; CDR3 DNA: TGTGCCACCACCACCATTGGCCAGGGGGCGAAGTTCAATCAGCCCCAGCATTTT
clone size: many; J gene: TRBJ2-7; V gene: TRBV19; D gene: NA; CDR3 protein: CASSINGYEQYF; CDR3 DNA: TGTGCCAGTAGTATCAACGGCTACGAGCAGTACTTC
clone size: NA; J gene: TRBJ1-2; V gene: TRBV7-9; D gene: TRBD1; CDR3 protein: CASSPRTGGYTF; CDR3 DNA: TGTGCCAGCAGCCCCAGGACAGGGGGCTACACCTTC
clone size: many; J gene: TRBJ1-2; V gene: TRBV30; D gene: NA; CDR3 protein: CAWSVSGGGLGYTF; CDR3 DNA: TGTGCCTGGAGTGTTTCAGGCGGGGGCCTGGGCTACACCTTC
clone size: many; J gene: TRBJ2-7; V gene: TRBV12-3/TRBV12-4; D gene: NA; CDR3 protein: CASRAGVLANHEQYF; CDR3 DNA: TGTGCCAGCAGGGCAGGGGTACTAGCGAACCACGAGCAGTACTTC
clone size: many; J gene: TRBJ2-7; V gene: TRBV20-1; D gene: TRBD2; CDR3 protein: CSARDRQRGSYEQYF; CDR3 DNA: TGCAGTGCTAGAGATCGCCAGCGGGGCTCCTACGAGCAGTACTTC
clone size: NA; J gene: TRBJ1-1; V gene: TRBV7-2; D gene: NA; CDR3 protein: CASSPMGSRAFTEAFF; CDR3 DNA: TGTGCCAGCAGTCCAATGGGGAGTAGGGCTTTCACTGAAGCTTTCTTT
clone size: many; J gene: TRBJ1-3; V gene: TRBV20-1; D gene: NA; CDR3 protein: CSARWGSGNTIYF; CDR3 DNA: TGCAGTGCTAGATGGGGTTCCGGAAACACCATATATTTT
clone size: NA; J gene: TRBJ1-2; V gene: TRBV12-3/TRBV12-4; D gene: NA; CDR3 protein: CASSLMAGTNGYIF; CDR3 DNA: TGTGCCAGCAGTTTAATGGCAGGAACGAATGGCTACATCTTC
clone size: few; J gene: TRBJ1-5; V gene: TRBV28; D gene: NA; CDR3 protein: CASSLSVDQPQHF; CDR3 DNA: TGTGCCAGCAGTTTATCCGTAGATCAGCCCCAGCATTTT
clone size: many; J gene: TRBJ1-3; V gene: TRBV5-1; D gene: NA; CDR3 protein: CASSGGSAGNTIYF; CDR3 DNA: TGCGCCAGCAGCGGAGGATCGGCTGGAAACACCATATATTTT
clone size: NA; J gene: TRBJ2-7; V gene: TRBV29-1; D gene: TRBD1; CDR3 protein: CSVMGQGSPYEQYF; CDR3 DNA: TGCAGCGTAATGGGACAGGGGTCCCCCTACGAGCAGTACTTC
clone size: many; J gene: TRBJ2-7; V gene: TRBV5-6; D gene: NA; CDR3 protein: CASSLTIPGQLPMRDSYEQYF; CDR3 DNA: TGTGCCAGCAGCTTGACCATTCCGGGACAGTTACCTATGCGGGATTCCTACGAGCAGTACTTC
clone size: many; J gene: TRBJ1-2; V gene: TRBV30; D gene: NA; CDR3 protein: CAWRVGGFGYTF; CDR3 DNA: TGTGCCTGGAGAGTTGGGGGGTTTGGCTACACCTTC
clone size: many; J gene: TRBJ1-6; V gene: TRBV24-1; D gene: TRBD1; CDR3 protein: CATSDSSSKRWDRESAPLHF; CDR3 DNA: TGTGCCACCAGTGATTCGAGTTCTAAGAGGTGGGACAGGGAAAGTGCACCCCTCCACTTT
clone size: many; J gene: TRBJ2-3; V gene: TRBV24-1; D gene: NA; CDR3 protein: CATSDFGQPGRDTQYF; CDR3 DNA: TGTGCCACCAGTGATTTTGGGCAGCCTGGTAGGGATACGCAGTATTTT
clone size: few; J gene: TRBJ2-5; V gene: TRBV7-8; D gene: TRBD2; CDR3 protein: CASSLGGRASYETQYF; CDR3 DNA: TGTGCCAGCAGCTTAGGCGGGAGGGCTAGTTATGAGACCCAGTACTTC
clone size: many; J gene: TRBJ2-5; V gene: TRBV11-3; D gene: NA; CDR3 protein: CASSLGVGETQYF; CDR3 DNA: TGTGCCAGCAGCTTAGGGGTTGGGGAGACCCAGTACTTC
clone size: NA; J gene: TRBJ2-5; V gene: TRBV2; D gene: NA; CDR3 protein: CASRAGTTGETQYF; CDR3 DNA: TGTGCCAGCAGGGCCGGGACAACGGGAGAGACCCAGTACTTC
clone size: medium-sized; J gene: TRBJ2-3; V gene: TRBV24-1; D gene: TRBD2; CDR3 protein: CATSERTSGRTDTQYF; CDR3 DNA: TGTGCCACCAGTGAACGGACTAGCGGGAGGACAGATACGCAGTATTTT
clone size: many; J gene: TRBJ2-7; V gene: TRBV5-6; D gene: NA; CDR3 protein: CASSLWGILYEQYF; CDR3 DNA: TGTGCCAGCAGCTTATGGGGAATTCTCTACGAGCAGTACTTC
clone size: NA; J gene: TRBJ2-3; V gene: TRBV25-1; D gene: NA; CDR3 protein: CACSARLLGVTDTQYF; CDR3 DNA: NA
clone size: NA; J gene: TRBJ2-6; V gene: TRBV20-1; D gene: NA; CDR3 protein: CSADDGANVLTF; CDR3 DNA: TGCAGTGCTGATGACGGGGCCAACGTCCTGACTTTC
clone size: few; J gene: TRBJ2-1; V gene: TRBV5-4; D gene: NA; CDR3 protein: CASSLALSSTYNEQFF; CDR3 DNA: TGTGCCAGCAGCTTGGCTCTCAGCAGCACTTACAATGAGCAGTTCTTC
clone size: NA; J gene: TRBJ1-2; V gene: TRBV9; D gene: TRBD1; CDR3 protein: CASSVTGGAYGNTF; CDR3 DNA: TGTGCCAGCAGCGTGACAGGGGGCGCATATGGAAACACCTTC
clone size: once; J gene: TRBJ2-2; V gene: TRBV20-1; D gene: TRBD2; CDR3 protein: CSAPTTSGTLFF; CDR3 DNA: TGCAGTGCGCCGACGACTAGCGGGACACTGTTTTTT
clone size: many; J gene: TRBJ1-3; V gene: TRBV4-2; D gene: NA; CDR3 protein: CASSLGTGGNTIYF; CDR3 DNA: TGTGCCAGCAGCCTAGGGACGGGGGGAAACACCATATATTTT
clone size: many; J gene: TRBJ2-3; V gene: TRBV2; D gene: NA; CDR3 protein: CASSAQGFSTDTQYF; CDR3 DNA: TGTGCCAGCAGTGCTCAGGGCTTCAGCACAGATACGCAGTATTTT
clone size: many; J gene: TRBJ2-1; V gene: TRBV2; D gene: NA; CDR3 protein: CASTEGPTYNEQFF; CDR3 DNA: TGTGCCAGCACTGAAGGGCCAACTTACAATGAGCAGTTCTTC
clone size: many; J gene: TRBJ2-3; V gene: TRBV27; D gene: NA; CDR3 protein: CASSLRQITDTQYF; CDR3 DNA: TGTGCCAGCAGTTTACGACAGATCACAGATACGCAGTATTTT
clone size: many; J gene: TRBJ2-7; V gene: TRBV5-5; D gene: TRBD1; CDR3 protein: CASSFGTVGNEQYF; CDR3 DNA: TGTGCCAGCAGCTTTGGGACAGTGGGGAACGAGCAGTACTTC
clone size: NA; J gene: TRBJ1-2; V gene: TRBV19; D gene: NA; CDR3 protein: CASSIRRGAGYTF; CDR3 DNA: TGTGCCAGTAGTATTCGACGGGGGGCTGGCTACACCTTC
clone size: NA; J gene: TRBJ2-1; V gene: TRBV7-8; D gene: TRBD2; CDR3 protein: CASRPTSVVNEQFF; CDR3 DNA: TGTGCCAGCAGGCCAACTAGCGTAGTCAATGAGCAGTTCTTC
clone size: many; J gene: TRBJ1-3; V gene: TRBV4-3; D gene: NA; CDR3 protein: CASSQALGVRGNTIYF; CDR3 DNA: TGCGCCAGCAGCCAAGCGTTGGGGGTCAGGGGAAACACCATATATTTT